This T cell receptor beta chain came from a study of cytomegalovirus exposure and HLA in healthy donors. Per germline, CDR1 SNHLY and CDR2 FYNNEI. V gave up 1 base and J gave up 9 bases, with 12 bases separating them. This CDR3 is 14 amino acids long. PCR employed 60 Vbeta and 13 Jbeta primers. Measured with immunoSEQ multiplex PCR; TCRdb has only the in-frame clones, and not every one. This sample carries about 200,000 clones, approximately 86% of them seen once, and the ten largest clones take roughly 0.34%. The study, taken as a whole, reports: Some V segments, including TRBV6-2 and TRBV6-3, were excluded as indistinguishable.

A word on this clone: What it binds is not known.

The chain combines TRBV2 with TRBJ1-4; maybe TRBD1 (6 bases). The sequence was obtained from a woman in her twenties or thirties in good health and CMV-seronegative. Sequencing was carried out using PBMCs. The CDR3 loop is CASSEGQGNQKLFF. In DNA, the CDR3 is TGTGCCAGCAGTGAAGGTCAGGGGAATCAAAAACTGTTTTTT.